This T cell receptor (beta chain) came from a study of cytomegalovirus exposure and HLA in healthy donors. Primers: 60 Vbeta forward and 13 Jbeta reverse. Measured with immunoSEQ multiplex PCR; TCRdb has only the in-frame clones, and not every one. The data contain about 130,000 clones, more than 65% of them singletons. Only one count was recorded for this clone. The sample contains more than one DNA sequence encoding this CDR3. This TCR was recovered from a woman aged 40-49 years in good health and CMV-seropositive. Sequencing input: PBMCs.

Written as DNA, the CDR3 is TGTGCCTGGAGTGTAGGGGGTGGTTACAATGAGCAGTTCTTC. Translated: CAWSVGGGYNEQFF. The chain employs TRBV30 and TRBJ2-1, with TRBD1 as a possible D gene (6 bases). The CDR3 spans 14 residues. V was shortened by 0 bases and J by 4 bases, with 10 bases between the two germline ends. CDR1 is GTSNPN, CDR2 SVGIG, per germline (reference sequence).